This T cell receptor beta chain was profiled in a study of naive and memory T cell subsets. The beta constant-region primer was an equimolar mix of two oligonucleotides covering TRBC1 and TRBC2. The ligated cDNA underwent four PCR rounds using SP2 and nested alpha and beta constant-region primers. TCRdb re-derived calls from the UMI-ligation and nested PCR reads in MiXCR, one entry per CDR3 protein. The sample carries just over 80,000 distinct CDR3 sequences, around 9% recorded once. Study-level points and caveats: TCR abundance followed a power law differing between naive and memory subsets. Especially in CD8 cells, naive repertoires contained a few larger clonotypes, possibly CD45RA-re-expressing memory cells. Clonotypes here are unpaired alpha or beta chain sequences.

This clonotype was observed a handful of times. Its antigen is currently unknown. The CDR3 has 15 residues. Germline-derived CDR1 and CDR2 are SNHLY and FYNNEI. The junction had 8 bases not matched to a gene; V was cut back by 7 bases and J by 4 bases. The receptor was derived from a human donor in good health. The chain employs TRBV2 and TRBJ2-5; 11 bases align to TRBD2. The sequenced sample was naive CD8+ T cells from blood. The CDR3: CASITRLAGGETQYF. Here the CDR3 DNA reads TGTGCCAGCATCACCCGGCTAGCGGGAGGAGAGACCCAGTACTTC.